The clone carrying this TCR beta chain appeared a single time. The data derive from a study of blood T cell repertoires in COVID-19. Study details: Whether acute or convalescent, the COVID-19 samples came from the United States, Italy and Spain. T cells, B-cell-depleted T cells, or PBMCs supplied cDNA or gDNA.

The authors' processing: Amplification of reference gene primers was used by the study to estimate nucleated cell counts. Here immunoSEQ multiplex PCR was the method, and the copy in TCRdb shows in-frame clones only, minus some. V and J calls and clone size are those listed in that table; D and trimming were worked out from the DNA. This table holds 200,000 to 300,000 clones, approximately 81% found once. The CDR3 consists of 15 residues. Trimming took 0 bases from V and 5 from J, leaving 14 bases between them. Per germline, CDR1 SGHRS and CDR2 YFSETQ. The sequencing sample was made of peripheral blood. The sequence came from a man aged 55-75 years with acute or convalescent COVID-19. J is TRBJ2-5 and V is TRBV5-1; perhaps TRBD1 as D (6 bases). The CDR3 DNA sequence: TGCGCCAGCAGCTTGGCCGGACAGCGACCTGAGACCCAGTACTTC. Translating gives CASSLAGQRPETQYF. Looking up the rest from reference TRBV5-1 and TRBJ2-5 gives the full variable domain: KAGVTQTPRYLIKTRGQQVTLSCSPISGHRSVSWYQQTPGQGLQFLFEYFSETQRNKGNFPGRFSGRQFSNSRSEMNVSTLELGDSALYLCASSLAGQRPETQYFGPGTRLLVL.